The present TCR beta chain was sequenced within a study of blood T cells in healthy people across ages. Study-level information: Template switching captured about one barcoded beta molecule per two T cells.

Together with a sample-barcoded 5' primer, a J-beta primer mix was included in a second PCR lasting 7 to 11 cycles. TCRdb re-called the 5' RACE reads through MiXCR, storing one row per CDR3 protein. The sample records about 840,000 distinct CDR3 sequences, around 29% being singletons. Study conclusions and caveats: Getting older went along with TCR beta diversity per million T cells dropping roughly linearly.

The V end was cut by 3 bases, the J end by 6 bases, with 15 bases between. The CDR3 runs to 14 residues. In regard to this clonotype: The antigen is undetermined.

The same sample was also studied in work on T cells of mothers and their children.

The receptor's source is a woman in her forties in good health. The sample comprised blood. The chain is built from TRBV12-3 or TRBV12-4 and TRBJ2-7, with unresolved D. In nucleotides, the CDR3 is TGTGCCAGCAGTTTGGAAGCGCCGGTGGGCGAGCAGTACTTC. It codes for CASSLEAPVGEQYF.